The clone carrying this T cell receptor beta chain was seen repeatedly, ten times or more. Its antigen is not known. Making use of molecular barcodes, quantitative 5'-RACE generated TCR beta libraries. One entry per CDR3 protein, called by TCRdb with MiXCR from the 5' RACE reads. The sample comprises about 210,000 distinct CDR3 sequences, more than 5.5% of which are singletons, and 12% to 15% rests with the top ten. This sample is drawn from a study of CD8 T cells in ankylosing spondylitis. General study findings and limits: Apparently characteristic of ankylosing spondylitis blood was a TCR beta motif (roughly eight highly homologous variants).

The TCR was taken from a male donor with ankylosing spondylitis. Material for sequencing was blood, either unsorted or a sorted T cell fraction (not recorded which).

The CDR3, as DNA: TGCAGTGCTCCTTCTGAACTAGCGGGGGTGCGTACAGATACGCAGTATTTT. It codes for CSAPSELAGVRTDTQYF. The chain joins TRBV20-1 to TRBJ2-3; 11 nucleotides line up with TRBD2. The J segment lost 3 bases and the V segment lost 5 bases, leaving 13 bases of the junction unmatched. Looked up from germline, CDR1 is DFQATT and CDR2 is SNEGSKA (reference sequence). This CDR3 region has 17 residues.